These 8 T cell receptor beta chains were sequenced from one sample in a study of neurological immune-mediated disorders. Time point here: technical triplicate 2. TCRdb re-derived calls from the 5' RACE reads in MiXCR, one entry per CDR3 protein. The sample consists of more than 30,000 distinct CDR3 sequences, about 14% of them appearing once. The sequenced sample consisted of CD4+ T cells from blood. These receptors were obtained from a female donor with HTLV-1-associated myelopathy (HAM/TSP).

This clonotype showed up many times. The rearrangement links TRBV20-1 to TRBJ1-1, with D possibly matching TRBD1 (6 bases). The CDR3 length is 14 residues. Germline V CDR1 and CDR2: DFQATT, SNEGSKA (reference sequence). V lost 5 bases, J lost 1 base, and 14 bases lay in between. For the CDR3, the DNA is TGCAGTGCTCCAACCCAGGGGTCGAACACTGAAGCTTTCTTT. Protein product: CSAPTQGSNTEAFF.

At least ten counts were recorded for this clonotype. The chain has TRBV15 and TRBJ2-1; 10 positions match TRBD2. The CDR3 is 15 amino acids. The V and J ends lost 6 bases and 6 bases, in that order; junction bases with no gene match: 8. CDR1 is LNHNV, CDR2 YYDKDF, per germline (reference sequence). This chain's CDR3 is CATRPRSGRANEQFF. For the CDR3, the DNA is TGTGCCACCAGGCCTCGGAGCGGGAGGGCCAATGAGCAGTTCTTC.

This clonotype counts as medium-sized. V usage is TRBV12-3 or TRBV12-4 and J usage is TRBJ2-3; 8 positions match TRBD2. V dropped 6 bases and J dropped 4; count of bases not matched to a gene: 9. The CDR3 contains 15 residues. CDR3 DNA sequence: TGTGCCAGCAGGACCCCGGGACTAGAAGCAGATACGCAGTATTTT. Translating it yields CASRTPGLEADTQYF.

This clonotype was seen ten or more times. CDR3 residues: CSASFAGSSTDTQYF. The CDR3 region has the DNA TGCAGTGCTAGTTTCGCAGGCTCCTCCACAGATACGCAGTATTTT. The chain carries TRBV20-1 and TRBJ2-3, with D uncertain. V shed 3 bases and J shed 2 bases, with 15 bases lying between them. This CDR3 has 15 residues. CDR1 DFQATT and CDR2 SNEGSKA come from the germline V gene (reference sequence).

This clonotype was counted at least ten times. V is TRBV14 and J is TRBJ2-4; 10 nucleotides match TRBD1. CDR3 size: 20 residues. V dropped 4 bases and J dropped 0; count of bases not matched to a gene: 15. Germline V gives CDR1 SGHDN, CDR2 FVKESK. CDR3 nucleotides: TGTGCCAGCAGCCCCAGCCCCCTACTGACAGGGGGCGCAGCCAAAAACATTCAGTACTTC. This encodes CASSPSPLLTGGAAKNIQYF.

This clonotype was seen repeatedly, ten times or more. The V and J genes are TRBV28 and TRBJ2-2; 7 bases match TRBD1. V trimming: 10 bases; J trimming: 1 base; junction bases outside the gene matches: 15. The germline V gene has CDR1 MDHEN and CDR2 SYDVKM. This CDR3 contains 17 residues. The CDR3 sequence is CATHPPRQGVNTGELFF. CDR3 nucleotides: TGTGCCACCCACCCCCCCCGGCAGGGGGTGAACACCGGGGAGCTGTTTTTT.

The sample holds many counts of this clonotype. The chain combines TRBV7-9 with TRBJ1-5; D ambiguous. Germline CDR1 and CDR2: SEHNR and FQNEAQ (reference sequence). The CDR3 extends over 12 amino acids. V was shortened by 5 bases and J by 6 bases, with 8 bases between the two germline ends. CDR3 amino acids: CASSDSGQPQHF. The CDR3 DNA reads TGTGCCAGCAGCGATAGTGGTCAGCCCCAGCATTTT. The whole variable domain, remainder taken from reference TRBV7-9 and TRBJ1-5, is DTGVSQNPRHKITKRGQNVTFRCDPISEHNRLYWYRQTLGQGPEFLTYFQNEAQLEKSRLLSDRFSAERPKGSFSTLEIQRTEQGDSAMYLCASSDSGQPQHFGDGTRLSIL.

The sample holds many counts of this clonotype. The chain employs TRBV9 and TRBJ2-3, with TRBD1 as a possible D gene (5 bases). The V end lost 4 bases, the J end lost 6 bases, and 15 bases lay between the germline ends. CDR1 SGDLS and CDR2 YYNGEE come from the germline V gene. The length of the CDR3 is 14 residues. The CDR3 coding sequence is TGTGCCAGCAGCCCAGGGATGGGCAGCGATACGCAGTATTTT. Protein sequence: CASSPGMGSDTQYF.